This TCR beta chain was identified during a study of blood T cells in healthy people across ages. Findings and limits, study-wide: A roughly linear fall in TCR beta diversity per million T cells was seen with increasing age. Estimated diversity across one million T cells was deemed an underestimate. Naive T cell percentage strongly correlated with TCR beta diversity.

Details on this clonotype: As yet, its antigen is unknown.

Alongside a J-beta primer mix, a sample-barcoded 5' primer served in a second PCR lasting roughly 7 to 12 cycles. From each sample, at least 2.5 million paired-end reads containing CDR3 were obtained. TCRdb re-analysed the 5' RACE reads in MiXCR, keeping a single row per CDR3 protein. The sample consists of 650,000 to 700,000 distinct CDR3 sequences, about 32% of them appearing once. Trimming took 7 bases from V and 1 from J; bases not matched to a gene: 6. The germline CDR1 and CDR2 sequences are SQVTM and ANQGSEA. CDR3 length equals 14 residues. Sequencing was done on a sample of blood. The receptor's source is a woman older than 75 in good health. The V gene is TRBV29-1, the J gene TRBJ1-1, with 10 bases aligning to TRBD1. The CDR3 spells CSGRRDRGNTEAFF. DNA of the CDR3: TGCAGCGGCCGGAGGGACAGGGGGAACACTGAAGCTTTCTTT.